This T cell receptor beta chain was captured in a study of radiotherapy plus CTLA-4 blockade in lung cancer. Overall study: Among patients, roughly 17% showed objective responses, and roughly 30% had disease control.

Note on this clone: What it binds is not known.

The germline gives CDR1 MDHEN, CDR2 SYDVKM. The V segment lost 4 bases and the J segment 5 bases; nucleotides outside the gene matches: 28. CDR3 size: 23 residues. The repertoire was sequenced with immunoSEQ multiplex PCR; TCRdb's copy has only in-frame clones and lacks some. The sample contains 53,000 or so clones, around nine tenths of which appear only once. Study-level results: Early clonal dynamics of blood T cells, together with interferon-beta, were reported as the best response predictor. Expansion of tumor-derived TCR clones was observed in blood after radiotherapy plus ipilimumab.

The sample was peripheral blood, taken from a patient treated with radiotherapy plus ipilimumab. This TCR came from a human donor with non-small cell lung cancer whose response to radiotherapy plus ipilimumab could not be evaluated. The chain recombines TRBV28 with TRBJ2-5; 13 positions match TRBD2. The DNA of the CDR3 is TGTGCCAGCAGTTCCCTCACCGGGCCCTCGGGTCTGGTACTAGCGGGAGGGCCCGAGACCCAGTACTTC. Translated, it gives CASSSLTGPSGLVLAGGPETQYF.